This entry concerns a single TCR beta chain. These data come from a study of blood T cell repertoires in COVID-19. The wider study: T cells, B-cell-depleted T cells, or PBMCs supplied cDNA or gDNA.

As handled by the study authors: Amplification of reference gene primers provided the estimated nucleated cell counts. Libraries were prepared by immunoSEQ multiplex PCR; TCRdb keeps only in-frame clonotypes and omits some of them. V, J and clone size are those of that table, while D and trimming were read from the DNA. The data show approximately 250,000 clones, 85% seen once. The CDR3 spans 14 residues. Germline V gene lookup returns CDR1 SEHNR and CDR2 FQNEAQ (reference sequence). The V end was cut by 3 bases, the J end by 5 bases, with 13 bases between. V usage is TRBV7-9 and J usage is TRBJ1-1, with D possibly matching TRBD1 (5 bases). This receptor was obtained from a man in his forties with acute or convalescent COVID-19. Material for sequencing was peripheral blood. CDR3 residues: CASSFAGGVTEAFF. The CDR3 DNA is TGTGCCAGCAGCTTCGCGGGGGGGGTTACTGAAGCTTTCTTT.